One and the same sample provided the 5 T cell receptor beta chains below, sequenced in a study of shared T cell receptors in the human thymus. The repertoire was sequenced with immunoSEQ multiplex PCR; TCRdb's copy has only in-frame clones and lacks some. Counted here are hundreds of thousands of clones, around 87% occurring once; the ten biggest clones make up under 0.01%. The data were also submitted as part of a second study, on human thymus T cells.

The material sequenced was thymocytes. Every receptor here comes from a boy in the first two years of life with a congenital heart defect.

The CDR3 DNA sequence: TGTGCCAGCAGTTACTCGACTAGCGGGAGATCCGGGGAGCTGTTTTTT. As protein: CASSYSTSGRSGELFF. J is TRBJ2-2 and V is TRBV6-5; 12 nucleotides align to TRBD2. The CDR3 is 16 residues long. The germline V gene has CDR1 MNHEY and CDR2 SVGAGI. V lost 0 bases to trimming and J lost 6 bases; unmatched junction nucleotides: 2.

The CDR3 loop reads CASSVGGGLASSYEQYF. The CDR3 coding sequence is TGTGCCAGCAGCGTAGGGGGGGGACTAGCGTCTTCCTACGAGCAGTACTTC. This chain links TRBV9 with TRBJ2-7; TRBD2 agrees at 10 bases. The germline V gene has CDR1 SGDLS and CDR2 YYNGEE. V trimming: 0 bases; J trimming: 1 base; junction bases outside the gene matches: 7. This CDR3 has 17 amino acids.

J is TRBJ2-1 and V is TRBV5-6, with 10 bases aligning to TRBD2. Germline assignment: CDR1 SGHDT and CDR2 YYEEEE. This CDR3 has 18 amino acids. V was pared by 1 base and J by 0 bases, with 7 bases of the junction left unmatched. The CDR3 DNA sequence: TGTGCCAGCAGCTTGTTGATTAGCGGGGGGAGCTCCTACAATGAGCAGTTCTTC. Residues: CASSLLISGGSSYNEQFF.

This chain links TRBV10-3 with TRBJ1-6; no definite D call. V dropped 8 bases and J dropped 6 bases, with 8 bases sitting between them. Germline V lookup: CDR1 ENHRY, CDR2 SYGVKD. The CDR3 has 12 amino acids. The CDR3 region is CAIGQANSPLHF. CDR3 sequence (DNA): TGTGCCATCGGGCAGGCTAATTCACCCCTCCACTTT.

The chain is built from TRBV27 and TRBJ2-7, with 7 bases identical to TRBD1. The CDR3 totals 15 residues. Germline CDR1 reads MNHEY; CDR2 reads SMNVEV (reference sequence). The V and J ends lost 6 bases and 4 bases, in that order; junction bases with no gene match: 12. DNA of the CDR3: TGTGCCAGCAGAGACCACAGGGGAAAAGTATACGAGCAGTACTTC. It specifies CASRDHRGKVYEQYF.